The 19 T cell receptor beta chains below all came from one sample that was sequenced in a study of response to subunit inactivated influenza vaccine. Each CDR3 protein gets one entry after TCRdb re-called the RT-PCR reads with MiXCR. Of 200,000 to 300,000 distinct CDR3 sequences listed, 9.5% to 15% are singletons. The sequencing here drew on non-naive T cells sorted from PBMCs, taken approximately 15 days before vaccination. The receptors originated from a man aged 50-60 years who received an inactivated influenza vaccine.

In nucleotides, the CDR3 is TGTGCCAGCAGCGAAGGGACAGGACCCTACGAGCAGTACTTC. It specifies CASSEGTGPYEQYF. The chain links TRBV4-2 to TRBJ2-7; the match to TRBD1 covers 8 bases. CDR3 length: 14 amino acids. V shed 5 bases, J shed 2 bases, and the junction held 5 bases outside the gene matches. Germline loops: CDR1 LGHNA, CDR2 YNFKEQ.

The table lists this clonotype with many counts. The V and J genes are TRBV6-1 and TRBJ1-1, with D hard to call. Germline V gives CDR1 MNHNS, CDR2 SASEGT. V lost 3 bases to trimming and J lost 0 bases, with 5 bases between them. The CDR3 length is 13 residues. CDR3: CASSESMNTEAFF. The CDR3 DNA reads as TGTGCCAGCAGTGAGAGCATGAACACTGAAGCTTTCTTT.

In this sample, this clonotype turned up a few times. The V call is TRBV12-3 or TRBV12-4, the J call TRBJ2-7, with D uncertain. V lost 0 bases and J 3 bases, leaving 12 bases between the germline ends. This CDR3 has 15 residues. The CDR3 loop is CASSLAKTPLYEQYF. The CDR3 DNA reads as TGTGCCAGCAGTTTAGCCAAAACCCCCCTCTACGAGCAGTACTTC.

The rearrangement uses TRBV20-1 and TRBJ1-2; 11 bases are shared with TRBD1. The junction had 11 bases not matched to a gene; V was cut back by 3 bases and J by 8 bases. Germline lookup yields CDR1 DFQATT and CDR2 SNEGSKA (reference sequence). The CDR3 extends over 15 amino acids. CDR3 region: CSASLRDRGREGYTF. CDR3 sequence (DNA): TGCAGTGCTAGTCTCCGGGACAGGGGGAGGGAAGGCTACACCTTC.

This chain links TRBV28 with TRBJ1-1; D perhaps matches TRBD1 (5 bases). Germline V gene lookup returns CDR1 MDHEN and CDR2 SYDVKM. Trimming left V 4 bases short and J 4 bases short, with 16 bases between. The CDR3 covers 15 residues. The CDR3 bases are TGTGCCAGCAGTTCGCCCCGGGGGTTCAGCACTGAAGCTTTCTTT. Translating gives CASSSPRGFSTEAFF.

This rearrangement joins TRBV5-8 to TRBJ1-4; D unresolved. This CDR3 region has 15 residues. Germline CDR1 is SGHTS and CDR2 is YDEGEE. V lost 4 bases and J lost 5, with 15 bases in between. In DNA form, the CDR3 reads TGTGCCAGCAGCACCCGGACGGGAAGGAATGAAAAACTGTTTTTT. Translating gives CASSTRTGRNEKLFF.

This sequence joins TRBV7-2 and TRBJ1-2; D perhaps matches TRBD1 (5 bases). The CDR3 is made up of 14 amino acids. Germline lookup yields CDR1 SGHTA and CDR2 FQGNSA. Trimming left V 2 bases short and J 7 bases short, with 14 bases between. CDR3 in amino acids: CASSLMDGGSGYTF. The CDR3 DNA follows: TGTGCCAGCAGCTTAATGGACGGGGGAAGTGGCTACACCTTC.

A few counts support this clonotype. The V call is TRBV6-1, the J call TRBJ2-7, with 14 bases matching TRBD2. Germline values: CDR1 MNHNS, CDR2 SASEGT. The V segment lost 5 bases and the J segment 7 bases; nucleotides outside the gene matches: 7. The CDR3 has 15 amino acids. CDR3 residues: CASSTGTSGSGEQYF. CDR3 DNA: TGTGCCAGCAGTACCGGGACTAGCGGGAGTGGTGAGCAGTACTTC.

This clonotype was seen at least ten times. This chain connects TRBV18 to TRBJ2-7; D may be TRBD1 (5 bases). With 6 bases removed from V and 0 bases from J, the gap between germline ends came to 12 bases. Germline V gives CDR1 KGHSH, CDR2 LQKENI. This CDR3 has 14 amino acids. Here the CDR3 reads CASSPQGGSYEQYF. In nucleotides, the CDR3 is TGTGCCAGCTCCCCCCAGGGCGGCTCCTACGAGCAGTACTTC.

DNA of the CDR3: TGTGCCACAACAACAACGGGCCATCAGAACACTGAAGCTTTCTTT. It is translated as CATTTTGHQNTEAFF. This chain connects TRBV6-2 or TRBV6-3 to TRBJ1-1; no definite D call. V was shortened by 10 bases and J by 1 base, with 19 bases between the two germline ends. The CDR3 covers 15 residues. Germline assignment: CDR1 MNHEY and CDR2 SVGEGT.

This clonotype was seen at least ten times. The chain couples TRBV2 to TRBJ1-5, with no clear D. Germline lookup yields CDR1 SNHLY and CDR2 FYNNEI. The V end lost 5 bases, the J end lost 0 bases, and 11 bases lay between the germline ends. The CDR3 is made up of 15 amino acids. The CDR3 reads CASSRLGISNQPQHF. CDR3 nucleotides: TGTGCCAGCAGTCGCTTGGGGATTAGCAATCAGCCCCAGCATTTT. The full variable domain, its missing parts supplied by reference TRBV2 and TRBJ1-5, is EPEVTQTPSHQVTQMGQEVILRCVPISNHLYFYWYRQILGQKVEFLVSFYNNEISEKSEIFDDQFSVERPDGSNFTLKIRSTKLEDSAMYFCASSRLGISNQPQHFGDGTRLSIL.

On this clonotype: Since a much larger clone is just one base distant, this may be a read error. V gene TRBV29-1 combines with J gene TRBJ2-7; D gene unclear. CDR1 and CDR2 (germline): SQVTM, ANQGSEA. The V end was cut by 4 bases, the J end by 2 bases, with 6 bases between. This CDR3 comprises 11 residues. CDR3 loop: CSVAVAYEQYF. The CDR3 coding sequence is TGCAGCGTTGCGGTGGCCTACGAGCAGTACTTC.

V usage is TRBV5-6 and J usage is TRBJ2-4; D tentatively reads TRBD1 or TRBD2 (5 bases each). This CDR3 has 15 residues. V was pared by 4 bases and J by 4 bases, with 15 bases between. CDR1 is SGHDT and CDR2 is YYEEEE in the germline V gene. The CDR3 sequence is CASSMTTGAKNIQYF. DNA for the CDR3: TGTGCCAGCAGCATGACAACCGGGGCGAAAAACATTCAGTACTTC.

This clonotype turned up a few times. The chain recombines TRBV27 with TRBJ1-1; D is unclear. CDR3 length equals 15 residues. Germline V gives CDR1 MNHEY, CDR2 SMNVEV (reference sequence). V lost 3 bases to trimming and J lost 0 bases, with 11 bases between them. CDR3 in amino acids: CASSFGEKLNTEAFF. CDR3 sequence (DNA): TGTGCCAGCAGTTTTGGAGAAAAATTGAACACTGAAGCTTTCTTT.

This clonotype has a handful of counts. This rearrangement joins TRBV24-1 to TRBJ2-7; D unclear. Per the germline V gene, CDR1 is KGHDR and CDR2 is SFDVKD. V lost 3 bases and J 4 bases, leaving 9 bases between the germline ends. This CDR3 has 13 amino acids. The CDR3 nucleotides read TGTGCCACCAGTGATCCCGCGACATACGAGCAGTACTTC. It translates to CATSDPATYEQYF.

A few counts support this clonotype. The chain combines TRBV7-2 with TRBJ1-2; no clear D gene. Trimming pared 5 bases from V and 0 bases from J, leaving 10 bases between. The CDR3 spans 14 residues. Germline assignment: CDR1 SGHTA and CDR2 FQGNSA. The CDR3 loop reads CASSLPPSNYGYTF. The CDR3 DNA sequence: TGTGCCAGCAGCCTCCCCCCCTCTAACTATGGCTACACCTTC.

This clonotype was counted only a few times. V is TRBV4-2 and J is TRBJ1-4; D unresolved. The germline CDR1 and CDR2 sequences are LGHNA and YNFKEQ. The CDR3 has 18 amino acids. Trimming stripped 0 bases from V and 1 base from J, with 15 bases between. The CDR3 region is CASSQDPQKRRTNEKLFF. CDR3 coding DNA: TGTGCCAGCAGCCAAGATCCACAGAAAAGGAGAACTAATGAAAAACTGTTTTTT.

This clonotype was recorded many times. V is TRBV6-1 and J is TRBJ1-6; 9 positions agree with TRBD1. This CDR3 contains 14 residues. CDR1 and CDR2 (germline): MNHNS, SASEGT. V dropped 5 bases and J dropped 8; count of bases not matched to a gene: 4. The CDR3 DNA reads TGTGCCAGCAGTCTCCGGACAGGGGATTCACCCCTCCACTTT. Protein sequence: CASSLRTGDSPLHF.

This clonotype was detected only a few times. This chain uses TRBV29-1 with TRBJ1-3; perhaps TRBD1 as D (5 bases). Germline V CDR1 and CDR2: SQVTM, ANQGSEA. This CDR3 region has 12 residues. The V end was cut by 7 bases, the J end by 2 bases, with 9 bases between. The CDR3 nucleotides are TGCAGCGGTCGGGACCCTGGAAACACCATATATTTT. Translating gives CSGRDPGNTIYF.